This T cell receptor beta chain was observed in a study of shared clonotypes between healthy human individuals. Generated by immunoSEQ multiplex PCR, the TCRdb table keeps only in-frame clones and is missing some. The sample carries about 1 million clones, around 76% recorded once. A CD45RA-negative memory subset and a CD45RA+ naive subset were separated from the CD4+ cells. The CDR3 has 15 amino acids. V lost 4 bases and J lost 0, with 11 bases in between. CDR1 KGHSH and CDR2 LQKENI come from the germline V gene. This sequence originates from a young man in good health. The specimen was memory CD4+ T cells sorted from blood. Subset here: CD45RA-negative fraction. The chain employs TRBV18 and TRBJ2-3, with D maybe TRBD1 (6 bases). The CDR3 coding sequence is TGTGCCAGCTCACGGACAGACCTTAGCACAGATACGCAGTATTTT. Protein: CASSRTDLSTDTQYF.